Each of the 23 T cell receptor beta chains below was sequenced from the same sample in a study of blood T cell repertoires in COVID-19. Profiling relied on immunoSEQ multiplex PCR, and the TCRdb table lists in-frame clones only, not all of them. The sample records about 62,000 clones, more than 80% being singletons. Sequenced input: peripheral blood. The receptors shown here come from a woman of 80 years or more with acute or convalescent COVID-19.

The chain combines TRBV7-9 with TRBJ2-5; maybe TRBD1 (6 bases). The CDR3 length is 16 residues. The germline V gene has CDR1 SEHNR and CDR2 FQNEAQ (reference sequence). V was pared by 2 bases and J by 3 bases, with 16 bases between. The CDR3 loop reads CASSLYTGGGKETQYF. CDR3 sequence (DNA): TGTGCCAGCAGCTTATATACTGGGGGCGGAAAAGAGACCCAGTACTTC.

The V call is TRBV19, the J call TRBJ2-1; tentatively, D is TRBD2 (6 bases). Germline lookup yields CDR1 LNHDA and CDR2 SQIVND (reference sequence). Trimming removed 6 bases at V and 4 bases at J, with 22 bases between. The CDR3 loop spans 17 amino acids. DNA for the CDR3: TGTGCCAGTAGAACAACAGCCGCGGTGGAGGGTTACAATGAGCAGTTCTTC. Its translation: CASRTTAAVEGYNEQFF.

The rearrangement joins TRBV30 to TRBJ1-1; D is ambiguous. The CDR3 loop spans 12 amino acids. V lost 3 bases to trimming and J lost 3 bases, with 8 bases between them. Germline V lookup: CDR1 GTSNPN, CDR2 SVGIG (reference sequence). The CDR3 DNA follows: TGTGCCTGGAGAATTCCGGACACTGAAGCTTTCTTT. As protein: CAWRIPDTEAFF.

The chain couples TRBV6-5 to TRBJ2-1; D not resolved. The CDR3 consists of 15 residues. The V gene's germline CDR1 is MNHEY and CDR2 SVGAGI. The germline V and J ends were trimmed by 6 bases and 6 bases, with 18 bases remaining between them. The CDR3 spells CASRLKGDISNEQFF. The CDR3 coding sequence is TGTGCCAGCAGGCTCAAAGGAGATATCAGCAATGAGCAGTTCTTC.

CDR3 amino acids: CASSQVKSAPPQHF. The CDR3 DNA reads as TGTGCCAGCTCACAGGTGAAGAGCGCTCCGCCCCAGCATTTT. The V and J genes are TRBV18 and TRBJ1-5; D gene unclear. The CDR3 is made up of 14 amino acids. The V gene lost 4 bases and the J gene lost 9 bases, with 16 bases spanning the gap. Germline assignment: CDR1 KGHSH and CDR2 LQKENI.

This sequence joins TRBV11-2 and TRBJ1-2, with D perhaps matching TRBD1 (5 bases). The ends were cut back, 3 bases at V and 8 bases at J, with 10 bases in the middle. This CDR3 region has 12 residues. Looked up from germline, CDR1 is SGHAT and CDR2 is FQNNGV. The CDR3 loop is CASSFGGSGYTF. The DNA of the CDR3 is TGTGCCAGCAGCTTTGGGGGGAGCGGCTACACCTTC.

The V gene is TRBV4-1, the J gene TRBJ2-1, with TRBD2 as a possible D gene (8 bases). This CDR3 spans 18 amino acids. The germline gives CDR1 MGHRA, CDR2 YSYEKL. V was trimmed by 0 bases and J by 8 bases, leaving 23 bases between them. DNA for the CDR3: TGCGCCAGCAGCCAAGATATCGGGGGGGCAGGGGGGCACTATGAGCAGTTCTTC. Protein: CASSQDIGGAGGHYEQFF.

This chain uses TRBV3-1 (or the pseudogene TRBV3-2) with TRBJ1-1; weak D call: TRBD1 (5 bases). Trimming took off 2 bases at V and 1 base at J, with 20 bases between the two ends. Germline V gene lookup returns CDR1 LGHDT and CDR2 YNNKEL (reference sequence). The CDR3 sequence is 18 residues long. The CDR3 DNA reads as TGTGCCAGCAGCCAAATCGGGGGTTCCCAACAGAGGAACACTGAAGCTTTCTTT. This encodes CASSQIGGSQQRNTEAFF.

This clone was found once. This chain uses TRBV4-3 with TRBJ1-2; 7 bases match TRBD1. Germline V gene sequence: CDR1 LGHNA, CDR2 YSLEER. The CDR3 has 15 residues. V shed 3 bases, J shed 8 bases, and the junction held 12 bases outside the gene matches. CDR3 in DNA: TGCGCCAGCAGCCACATAACAGGGGTTAGCGGCGGCTACACCTTC. Residues: CASSHITGVSGGYTF.

The chain employs TRBV11-2 and TRBJ2-1, with TRBD1 as a possible D gene (5 bases). Per the germline V gene, CDR1 is SGHAT and CDR2 is FQNNGV. This CDR3 has 15 residues. V was cut by 3 bases and J by 4 bases, with 13 bases left in between. The CDR3 is CASSFLGAGYNEQFF. CDR3 in DNA: TGTGCCAGCAGCTTCTTAGGGGCTGGGTACAATGAGCAGTTCTTC. The full variable domain, completed using reference TRBV11-2 and TRBJ2-1, is EAGVAQSPRYKIIEKRQSVAFWCNPISGHATLYWYQQILGQGPKLLIQFQNNGVVDDSQLPKDRFSAERLKGVDSTLKIQPAKLEDSAVYLCASSFLGAGYNEQFFGPGTRLTVL.

The rearrangement uses TRBV20-1 and TRBJ2-7; D gene unclear. V lost 2 bases to trimming and J lost 2 bases, with 4 bases between them. Germline CDR1 and CDR2: DFQATT and SNEGSKA (reference sequence). The CDR3 runs 11 residues. The CDR3 is CSARTTYEQYF. CDR3 nucleotides: TGCAGTGCTAGAACTACCTACGAGCAGTACTTC.

V usage is TRBV6-2 or TRBV6-3 and J usage is TRBJ2-2; D gene ambiguous. Trimming left V 2 bases short and J 7 bases short, with 14 bases between. This CDR3 region has 15 residues. CDR1 MNHEY and CDR2 SVGEGT come from the germline V gene. This chain's CDR3 is CASSYRSGAYGELFF. CDR3 bases: TGTGCCAGCAGTTACCGAAGTGGAGCCTACGGGGAGCTGTTTTTT.

The V call is TRBV28, the J call TRBJ1-5, with 9 bases fitting TRBD1. The V segment lost 3 bases and the J segment 1 base; nucleotides outside the gene matches: 10. CDR1 is MDHEN and CDR2 is SYDVKM in the germline V gene. The CDR3 runs 18 residues. CDR3 bases: TGTGCCAGCAGTTTGGGCGGGACAGGGTTTTTAAGCAATCAGCCCCAGCATTTT. Its translation is CASSLGGTGFLSNQPQHF.

The chain couples TRBV25-1 to TRBJ1-2; no firm D call. Germline V gene sequence: CDR1 MGHDK, CDR2 SYGVNS. V was cut by 8 bases and J by 8 bases, with 15 bases left in between. CDR3 size: 12 residues. CDR3 nucleotides: TGTGCCAGCCGAGGGCCAGGTCGGGGCTACACCTTC. Its protein product is CASRGPGRGYTF.

The rearrangement uses TRBV6-2 or TRBV6-3 and TRBJ1-4; D perhaps matches TRBD1 (5 bases). Trimming shortened V by 5 bases and J by 5 bases, and 9 bases separated the two germline ends. CDR1 is MNHEY and CDR2 is SVGEGT in the germline V gene. This CDR3 is built from 13 residues. The CDR3 DNA follows: TGTGCCAGCAGTCAAGGGGCGAATGAAAAACTGTTTTTT. Amino acids: CASSQGANEKLFF.

The chain couples TRBV11-3 to TRBJ2-3; TRBD2 aligns across 10 bases. Germline trimming cut 5 bases from V and 4 bases from J; bases unmatched to any gene: 12. The V gene's germline CDR1 is SGHNT and CDR2 YENEEA. CDR3 size: 17 residues. CDR3 sequence (DNA): TGTGCCAGCAGCGCGGCTAGCGGGAGCCTCTTCGCAGATACGCAGTATTTT. Translating it yields CASSAASGSLFADTQYF.

V is TRBV5-4 and J is TRBJ2-3; D ambiguous. Trimming cost V 1 base and J 5 bases, with 5 bases left between them. CDR1 SGHNT and CDR2 YYREEE come from the germline V gene (reference sequence). This CDR3 region has 12 residues. This CDR3 is CASSLPGDTQYF. The CDR3 coding sequence is TGTGCCAGCAGCTTGCCAGGAGATACGCAGTATTTT.

This clone has just one count. The V gene is TRBV29-1, the J gene TRBJ1-3; D is ambiguous. The CDR3 is 12 amino acids. The V end was cut by 5 bases, the J end by 0 bases, with 5 bases between. CDR1 is SQVTM, CDR2 ANQGSEA, per germline. The CDR3 DNA sequence: TGCAGCGTTCAGGACTCTGGAAACACCATATATTTT. It encodes CSVQDSGNTIYF.

A single count supports this clone. J is TRBJ1-6 and V is TRBV19; D gene uncertain. V was cut by 4 bases and J by 0 bases, with 10 bases left in between. The length of the CDR3 is 16 residues. Germline CDR1 LNHDA, CDR2 SQIVND (reference sequence). CDR3 DNA sequence: TGTGCCAGTAGTACAACTGCGAGCTCCTATAATTCACCCCTCCACTTT. This encodes CASSTTASSYNSPLHF.

The V gene is TRBV5-1, the J gene TRBJ1-5, with 7 bases lining up with TRBD1. J gave up 0 bases and V 1 base, and 7 bases lay outside the gene matches. The germline V gene encodes CDR1 SGHRS and CDR2 YFSETQ. The length of the CDR3 is 17 residues. The CDR3 sequence is CASSLSAGGYSNQPQHF. The CDR3 nucleotides are TGCGCCAGCAGCTTGTCGGCAGGGGGATATAGCAATCAGCCCCAGCATTTT.

The V gene is TRBV5-6, the J gene TRBJ2-1; 9 bases map to TRBD1. V gave up 1 base and J gave up 7 bases; unmatched junction bases: 6. CDR1 and CDR2 (germline): SGHDT, YYEEEE. The CDR3 has 15 residues. The CDR3 is CASSLFVTGGNEQFF. In nucleotides, the CDR3 is TGTGCCAGCAGCTTGTTCGTGACAGGGGGTAATGAGCAGTTCTTC.

The genes are TRBV4-1 and TRBJ1-2; no firm D call. The CDR3 loop spans 14 amino acids. Germline CDR1 and CDR2: MGHRA and YSYEKL. Trimming removed 0 bases at V and 4 bases at J, with 9 bases between. The CDR3 DNA is TGCGCCAGCAGCCAAGAAACCGGGTTCTATGGCTACACCTTC. The encoded protein is CASSQETGFYGYTF.

This rearrangement joins TRBV5-1 to TRBJ2-1; TRBD1 aligns across 8 bases. The germline V gene has CDR1 SGHRS and CDR2 YFSETQ. This CDR3 spans 15 amino acids. V gave up 4 bases and J gave up 9 bases; unmatched junction bases: 12. This CDR3 reads CASSPQGAGDGEQFF. CDR3 coding DNA: TGCGCCAGCAGCCCTCAGGGGGCAGGCGACGGTGAGCAGTTCTTC.